Each of the 9 T cell receptor beta chains below was sequenced from the same sample in a study of chemoradiotherapy in HPV16-positive cancers. The table came from immunoSEQ multiplex PCR; TCRdb's copy has only in-frame clones and leaves some out. The sample contains 30,000 to 35,000 clones, roughly 87% of which appear only once. The sequencing here drew on blood, taken from a patient who underwent chemoradiotherapy. The receptors shown here come from a human donor with HPV-associated anogenital cancer.

On this clone itself: Other DNA sequences in this specimen translate into the identical CDR3. The V and J genes are TRBV9 and TRBJ2-7; no clear D gene. The CDR3 covers 16 residues. Germline V CDR1 and CDR2: SGDLS, YYNGEE. V was pared by 1 base and J by 2 bases, with 16 bases between. The CDR3 sequence: CASSVTAETSTYEQYF. CDR3 in DNA: TGTGCCAGCAGCGTAACGGCGGAAACTTCCACCTACGAGCAGTACTTC.

By sample share, this clone is medium-sized. The chain combines TRBV4-3 with TRBJ2-6, with 8 bases lining up with TRBD1. V was clipped by 4 bases and J by 0 bases; unmatched bases: 2. This CDR3 contains 16 residues. Germline V gene data show CDR1 as LGHNA and CDR2 as YSLEER. The CDR3 sequence is CASSLQGGSGANVLTF. The CDR3 DNA reads TGCGCCAGCAGCCTACAGGGGGGCTCTGGGGCCAACGTCCTGACTTTC.

The rearrangement links TRBV9 to TRBJ1-3, with D perhaps TRBD1 (5 bases). The germline V and J ends were trimmed by 2 bases and 0 bases, with 12 bases remaining between them. The CDR3 spans 16 residues. Germline assignment: CDR1 SGDLS and CDR2 YYNGEE. CDR3 nucleotides: TGTGCCAGCAGCGTGGTTGACGGGGGCTCTGGAAACACCATATATTTT. This gives the protein CASSVVDGGSGNTIYF.

The rearrangement links TRBV9 to TRBJ2-5; 8 bases line up with TRBD1. This CDR3 contains 13 residues. V dropped 2 bases and J dropped 3; count of bases not matched to a gene: 0. CDR1 and CDR2 (germline): SGDLS, YYNGEE. CDR3 bases: TGTGCCAGCAGCGTGACAGGGGAAGAGACCCAGTACTTC. Translated: CASSVTGEETQYF.

The J gene is TRBJ1-4, the V gene TRBV5-1, with no clear D. The germline V gene has CDR1 SGHRS and CDR2 YFSETQ. The CDR3 spans 15 residues. V lost 0 bases to trimming and J lost 5 bases, with 11 bases between them. CDR3 protein: CASSLGAVLNEKLFF. CDR3 in DNA: TGCGCCAGCAGCTTGGGAGCGGTGCTCAATGAAAAACTGTTTTTT.

The chain combines TRBV4-3 with TRBJ2-1, with 9 bases that match TRBD2. CDR1 LGHNA and CDR2 YSLEER come from the germline V gene. J lost 3 bases, V lost 3 bases, and 9 bases had no gene match. This CDR3 is 17 amino acids long. The chain's CDR3 is CASSQGLRGGFYNEQFF. The CDR3 nucleotides read TGCGCCAGCAGCCAGGGGTTGCGGGGGGGCTTCTACAATGAGCAGTTCTTC.

The sample holds one count of this clone. V gene TRBV5-4 combines with J gene TRBJ1-6; D is uncertain. V was shortened by 9 bases and J by 0 bases, with 7 bases between the two germline ends. CDR3 size: 13 residues. Germline V gene data show CDR1 as SGHNT and CDR2 as YYREEE (reference sequence). CDR3 residues: CATRSSYNSPLHF. The CDR3 DNA is TGTGCCACGCGGAGCTCCTATAATTCACCCCTCCACTTT.

The chain carries TRBV5-7 and TRBJ1-2, with 9 nucleotides matching TRBD1. TRBV5-7 is treated as an ORF (open reading frame) with a function not yet certain. CDR3 length: 16 amino acids. The junction had 11 bases not matched to a gene; V was cut back by 4 bases and J by 4 bases. CDR3 loop: CASSLDTPGQGYGYTF. The CDR3 region has the DNA TGTGCCAGCAGCCTGGATACTCCGGGACAGGGCTATGGCTACACCTTC.

The genes are TRBV5-1 and TRBJ2-7; D is unclear. Germline lookup yields CDR1 SGHRS and CDR2 YFSETQ. The CDR3 is 13 amino acids. Between the trimmed V and J ends, which lost 0 bases and 6 bases, there was a span of 10 bases. For the CDR3, the DNA is TGCGCCAGCAGCTTGGTGTACAGCCTCGAGCAGTACTTC. This codes for CASSLVYSLEQYF.